Listed below are T cell receptor beta chains from one sample, sequenced in a study of blood T cell repertoires in COVID-19. Method: immunoSEQ multiplex PCR; TCRdb's copy keeps in-frame clones and lacks some. In the table there are fewer than 400,000 clones, roughly 85% of which are singletons. Sequenced sample: PBMCs or T cells enriched from blood (not recorded which). These receptors were collected from a woman aged 25 to 39 who had been exposed to COVID-19. The CDR3 runs from the conserved cysteine through the conserved F or W. A D gene is named only where the DNA matches it firmly. Rows may omit the clone size; those that give it use once, few, many or a size class.

>NA|TRBD1|TRBJ2-7|TRBV24-1
TGTGCCACCAGCGACACCGGGACAGGGGCCTACGAGCAGTACTTC
CATSDTGTGAYEQYF
>many|TRBD1|TRBJ1-6|TRBV5-6
TGTGCCAGCAGCTTGGGACAGGGGACGGGTTCACCCCTCCACTTT
CASSLGQGTGSPLHF
>NA|TRBD1|TRBJ1-4|TRBV7-9
TGTGCCAGCAGCTTACCGACACAGGGGGCAACTAATGAAAAACTGTTTTTT
CASSLPTQGATNEKLFF
>NA|TRBD2|TRBJ2-1|TRBV5-1
TGCGCCAGCAGCTTGTCGAGCGGGACCTACAATGAGCAGTTCTTC
CASSLSSGTYNEQFF
>once|TRBD1|TRBJ1-2|TRBV5-8
TGTGCCAGCAGCTTGGTTTACGGGACAGGCCATATATCAGGCTACACCTTC
CASSLVYGTGHISGYTF
>NA|TRBD2|TRBJ2-3|TRBV15
TGTGCCACCAGCCTTGTGGGAGGGCCGGAAGATACGCAGTATTTT
CATSLVGGPEDTQYF
>NA|TRBD2|TRBJ2-2|TRBV11-3
TGTGCCAGCAGCTTAGTATGGGGGGGCACCGGGGAGCTGTTTTTT
CASSLVWGGTGELFF
>NA|TRBD1|TRBJ1-1|TRBV9
TGTGCCAGCAGCTTACAGGGGTCCCGGAACACTGAAGCTTTCTTT
CASSLQGSRNTEAFF
>NA|NA|TRBJ2-1|TRBV5-4
TGTGCCAGCAGCCCAAGTGCGGGAACCTACAATGAGCAGTTCTTC
CASSPSAGTYNEQFF
>NA|NA|TRBJ1-2|TRBV29-1
TGCAGCGTTGACCCGCAGGCTAACTATGGCTACACCTTC
CSVDPQANYGYTF
>NA|NA|TRBJ1-2|TRBV3-1/TRBV3-2
TGTGCCAGCAGCCAAGGACCGAGGGGCTACACCTTC
CASSQGPRGYTF
>NA|TRBD1|TRBJ2-7|TRBV5-6
TGTGCCAGCAGCTCCTGGGACAGGTCCTCCTACGAGCAGTACTTC
CASSSWDRSSYEQYF
>NA|NA|TRBJ1-2|TRBV28
TGTGCCAGCAGTTTAGCGGGTGCGGGTCTCCCTAACTATGGCTACACCTTC
CASSLAGAGLPNYGYTF
>few|NA|TRBJ1-2|TRBV28
TGTGCCAGCAGTTTTATCCGGGGGGGGAGCTATGGCTACACCTTC
CASSFIRGGSYGYTF
>NA|NA|TRBJ1-5|TRBV4-1
TGCGCCAGCAGTCCCGGGCAGGGATCCTTGACCTATCAGCCCCAGCATTTT
CASSPGQGSLTYQPQHF
>once|TRBD2|TRBJ2-2|TRBV27
TGTGCCAGCAGTGCGACTAGCGGGGGGGGCACCGGGGAGCTGTTTTTT
CASSATSGGGTGELFF
>NA|NA|TRBJ2-7|TRBV5-1
TGCGCCAGCAGCTTGGGGGGCAGGCCTTACTCCTACGAGCAGTACTTC
CASSLGGRPYSYEQYF
>NA|TRBD1|TRBJ2-1|TRBV9
TGTGCCAGCAGCGTAGAGGGCAGGGGGCTGCTCAATGAGCAGTTCTTC
CASSVEGRGLLNEQFF
>NA|TRBD2|TRBJ2-5|TRBV3-1/TRBV3-2
TGTGCCAGCAGCCGCGGGACTAGCAAGTACTTC
CASSRGTSKYF
>NA|NA|TRBJ1-5|TRBV6-1
TGTGCCAGCAGTGAAAGATTTGTTCTGACAGATAAAAATCAGCCCCAGCATTTT
CASSERFVLTDKNQPQHF
>NA|NA|TRBJ2-3|TRBV11-2
TGTGCCAGCAGTTTAGACCGGGACTCCACTTCAGATACGCAGTATTTT
CASSLDRDSTSDTQYF
>NA|NA|TRBJ2-3|TRBV21-1
TGTGCCAGCAGCAGAGACAGGGACTGCGGCACAGATACGCAGTATTTT
CASSRDRDCGTDTQYF
>NA|NA|TRBJ2-7|TRBV28
TGTGCCAGCAGTTTATTCTTAGGAGGCGAGCAGTACTTC
CASSLFLGGEQYF
>NA|TRBD2|TRBJ2-7|TRBV4-2
TGTGCCAGTAGCCAAGGATCGGGAGGGCCAGGATACGAGCAGTACTTC
CASSQGSGGPGYEQYF
>NA|NA|TRBJ2-2|TRBV6-5
TGTGCCAGCAGCCCCCGACTAGGAGAAGCCGGGGAGCTGTTTTTT
CASSPRLGEAGELFF
>many|NA|TRBJ1-3|TRBV13
TGTGCCAGCAGACTACAGGGAGTCTCTGGAAACACCATATATTTT
CASRLQGVSGNTIYF
>NA|NA|TRBJ2-5|TRBV12-3/TRBV12-4
TGTGCCAGCAGTTTGGGGCTGGCGACCCAGTACTTC
CASSLGLATQYF
>many|TRBD1|TRBJ1-5|TRBV7-8
TGTGCCAGCAGCCAGACAGGGGGCAGTCAGCCCCAGCATTTT
CASSQTGGSQPQHF
>NA|TRBD2|TRBJ2-5|TRBV5-4
TGTGCCAGCAGCTTGAGGGCGGGAGGGGAGACCCAGTACTTC
CASSLRAGGETQYF
>NA|NA|TRBJ1-1|TRBV19
TGTGCCAGTAGTATGGTGGGCACGAACACTGAAGCTTTCTTT
CASSMVGTNTEAFF
>NA|TRBD1|TRBJ1-5|TRBV7-8
TGTGCCAGCAGCCGAATGACAGGGATGAGCAATCAGCCCCAGCATTTT
CASSRMTGMSNQPQHF
>few|TRBD1|TRBJ1-1|TRBV30
TGTGCCTGGGGGGACAGGCCAAACACTGAAGCTTTCTTT
CAWGDRPNTEAFF
>NA|NA|TRBJ2-4|TRBV28
TGTGCCAGCAATACATCAGGGGAATTAGCCAAAAACATTCAGTACTTC
CASNTSGELAKNIQYF
>once|TRBD1|TRBJ2-2|TRBV18
TGTGCCAGCTCACCACCGCAGGGGGCACCTTCGAACACCGGGGAGCTGTTTTTT
CASSPPQGAPSNTGELFF
>NA|TRBD2|TRBJ2-1|TRBV6-1
TGTGCCAGCAGTGAAGGGGGGGGGTCCTACAATGAGCAGTTCTTC
CASSEGGGSYNEQFF
>NA|NA|TRBJ1-1|TRBV24-1
TGTGCCACCCAGGGGTCTGCTGAAGCTTTCTTT
CATQGSAEAFF
>NA|NA|TRBJ2-1|TRBV6-5
TGTGCCAGCAGTTACTCCCCAGACAATGAGCAGTTCTTC
CASSYSPDNEQFF